This TCR beta chain was recorded in a study of blood T cell repertoires in COVID-19 (dated by TCRdb to 2018 to 2021). Some background on the complete study: Samples from collaborators originated in the United States, Italy and Spain and spanned both the acute and convalescent phases of COVID-19. A de-identified subject ID, COVID-19 status, age in years and sex were almost always included in the sample metadata. The repertoires were released in a freely available public database intended as a resource for research on the immune response to SARS-CoV-2. The prospective study material was composed of cDNA or gDNA derived from T cells, B-cell-depleted T cells, or PBMCs. Where HLA class I and class II types were available, the types were taken from metadata supplied by the sample provider, not from assay-based typing. Subjects who had been exposed to COVID-19, were actively infected with it, or had recovered from it provided the deeply sampled blood TCRbeta repertoires that made up the dataset. The samples were drawn from two sources: the first 160 participants of the ongoing ImmuneRACE study, and 950 to 1,500 subjects contributed by 6 global collaborators. Findings and caveats that apply to the study as a whole: How much clinical and demographic metadata was included differed by source and by participant, and the metadata was provided uncurated.

In regard to this clone: The specificity of this receptor is unknown. No base quality information exists; no much larger clone differs at one position.

TCRbeta CDR3 regions were amplified from genomic DNA using the immunoSEQ Assay, a bias-controlled multiplex PCR. Under the source paper's analysis protocol: The number of nucleated cells in each sample was estimated from the amplification of reference gene primers within the assay. To quantify the absolute abundance of each unique TCRbeta CDR3 rearrangement, sequence reads were collapsed and filtered. Productive Simpson clonality was computed per sample as the square root of Simpson's diversity index over productive rearrangements. TCRdb obtained this table from immuneACCESS and retained in-frame rearrangements with V and J assigned. These tables miss some clones; where compared with another copy, unresolved V genes account for less than half of the shortfall, and the remainder is unexplained. V, J and clone size are those of that table, while D and trimming were read from the DNA. For this sample the table gives about 230,000 clones, of which over 80% were detected only once. The top ten clonotypes cover around 30% of the sample.

Trimming leaves V shorter by 5 bases and J shorter by 4 bases, with the junction holding 11 bases beyond the gene matches. The germline V gene provides CDR1 SGHTA and CDR2 FQGNSA. From the cysteine through the phenylalanine, the CDR3 covers 15 amino acids. The DNA shown is the 45-base CDR3, in frame from base 1. Collaborating institutions collected whole blood in K2EDTA tubes following their own protocols. For TCRbeta analysis, collaborator samples were shipped as frozen whole blood, as isolated PBMCs, or as DNA extracted from either sample type. This sequence originates from a man between 40 and 49 years old with acute or convalescent COVID-19. The sample comprised peripheral blood. Here the chain combines TRBV7-2 and TRBJ2-7, and 7 bases in between align with TRBD2. The DNA sequence follows: TGTGCCAGCAGCCAACGACCGGGGGGATTATACGAGCAGTACTTC. Its coded protein is CASSQRPGGLYEQYF.